This T cell receptor beta chain was documented in a study of T cells in Graves' hyperthyroidism and ophthalmopathy. TCR beta CDR3 regions were amplified from RNA. Using the HTBI primer set, a first-round RT-PCR was run on the TCR CDR3. Via MiXCR, TCRdb re-called the multiplex PCR reads, giving one row per CDR3 protein. The top ten clones hold more than 25% of a sample with roughly 250,000 distinct CDR3 sequences, about a sixth of them seen once. CDR1 and CDR2 (germline): SGDLS, YYNGEE. Trimming left V 6 bases short and J 7 bases short, with 17 bases between. This CDR3 is 13 amino acids long. This clonotype was detected ten times or more.

Sequencing input: blood. The chain carries TRBV9 and TRBJ2-7, with D maybe TRBD2 (5 bases). This clonotype was obtained from a woman between 18 and 29 years old with Graves' ophthalmopathy. The CDR3 DNA follows: TGTGCCAGCAAGGGCCCCCGGGGTCCGGAGCAGTACTTC. It is translated as CASKGPRGPEQYF.